The 27 T cell receptor beta chains below were found in one sample sequenced in a study of tissue T cells after allogeneic stem cell transplantation. The assay was immunoSEQ multiplex PCR, and TCRdb's table has in-frame clones only and misses some. In the table there are about 25,000 clones, over 70% of which are singletons. Sequencing was performed on tissue from the ileum, taken at autopsy. Receptors originate from a female donor of 60 years or more with lung cancer.

In nucleotides, the CDR3 is TGTGCCTGGGTCGGACAGGCGGCCTCTCATGGCTACACCTTC. This encodes CAWVGQAASHGYTF. The V call is TRBV30, the J call TRBJ1-2; 7 bases line up with TRBD1. The germline CDR1 and CDR2 sequences are GTSNPN and SVGIG (reference sequence). This CDR3 has 14 amino acids. After removal of 5 bases from V and 6 bases from J, the junction contained 12 bases not matched to a gene. Filled out from reference TRBV30 and TRBJ1-2, the complete variable domain reads SQTIHQWPATLVQPVGSPLSLECTVEGTSNPNLYWYRQAAGRGLQLLFYSVGIGQISSEVPQNLSASRPQDRQFILSSKKLLLSDSGFYLCAWVGQAASHGYTFGSGTRLTVV.

This clone was counted a single time. This chain uses TRBV24-1 with TRBJ2-6; tentatively, D is TRBD2 (6 bases). CDR3 length: 22 residues. V lost 4 bases and J 0 bases, leaving 27 bases between the germline ends. Germline V gene sequence: CDR1 KGHDR, CDR2 SFDVKD. CDR3 DNA sequence: TGTGCCACCAGTGACATGGACAAGGGATCCGGGGGTATCGCCTCTGGGGCCAACGTCCTGACTTTC. The encoded protein is CATSDMDKGSGGIASGANVLTF.

V usage is TRBV6-6 and J usage is TRBJ1-1, with D tentatively TRBD1 (5 bases). The CDR3 extends over 13 amino acids. From germline, CDR1 is MNHNY and CDR2 SVGAGI (reference sequence). Trimming removed 7 bases from V and 1 base from J, with 10 bases in between. CDR3 region: CASNGQGNTEAFF. The CDR3 DNA sequence: TGTGCCAGCAATGGGCAGGGGAACACTGAAGCTTTCTTT.

The J gene is TRBJ1-2, the V gene TRBV2; D is ambiguous. The CDR3 has 13 amino acids. The germline V gene encodes CDR1 SNHLY and CDR2 FYNNEI. Between the trimmed V and J ends, which lost 5 bases and 8 bases, there was a span of 15 bases. CDR3 loop: CASSFPGEGGYTF. The CDR3 DNA reads TGTGCCAGCAGTTTTCCCGGGGAAGGGGGCTACACCTTC.

This clone was seen only a few times. This sample also contains other DNA sequences that code for the same CDR3. J is TRBJ2-1 and V is TRBV5-1; D is ambiguous. Germline assignment: CDR1 SGHRS and CDR2 YFSETQ. Trimming removed 0 bases from V and 8 bases from J, with 6 bases in between. CDR3 size: 12 residues. The CDR3 nucleotides are TGCGCCAGCAGCTTGGTGGGTGATGAGCAGTTCTTC. Translating gives CASSLVGDEQFF.

The chain links TRBV2 to TRBJ1-4; 8 bases match TRBD1. CDR3 size: 12 residues. Germline trimming cut 6 bases from V and 8 bases from J; bases unmatched to any gene: 2. Germline CDR1 is SNHLY and CDR2 is FYNNEI. CDR3 protein: CASRGDREKLFF. The CDR3 DNA sequence: TGTGCCAGCAGGGGGGACAGGGAAAAACTGTTTTTT. Variable domain in full (rest from reference TRBV2 and TRBJ1-4): EPEVTQTPSHQVTQMGQEVILRCVPISNHLYFYWYRQILGQKVEFLVSFYNNEISEKSEIFDDQFSVERPDGSNFTLKIRSTKLEDSAMYFCASRGDREKLFFGSGTQLSVL.

The chain couples TRBV5-1 to TRBJ2-6; 10 bases are shared with TRBD1. With 5 bases clipped from V and 1 base from J, the junction kept 9 bases outside the gene matches. CDR3 length: 18 residues. CDR1 and CDR2 (germline): SGHRS, YFSETQ. In nucleotides, the CDR3 is TGCGCCAGCAGGGACAGGGGGAGACGCGAGTCTGGGGCCAACGTCCTGACTTTC. Translation gives CASRDRGRRESGANVLTF.

This rearrangement joins TRBV14 to TRBJ2-7, with D hard to call. The CDR3 is made up of 11 amino acids. Per the germline V gene, CDR1 is SGHDN and CDR2 is FVKESK. The V end was cut by 6 bases, the J end by 3 bases, with 6 bases between. The CDR3 sequence: CASRGIYEQYF. The CDR3 bases are TGTGCCAGCAGAGGGATCTACGAGCAGTACTTC.

The chain recombines TRBV27 with TRBJ2-2; D ambiguous. Germline lookup yields CDR1 MNHEY and CDR2 SMNVEV (reference sequence). V dropped 4 bases and J dropped 6 bases, with 12 bases sitting between them. CDR3 length: 14 amino acids. The CDR3 loop reads CASSWVGKAGELFF. The CDR3 coding sequence is TGTGCCAGCAGTTGGGTTGGTAAGGCCGGGGAGCTGTTTTTT.

This clone was seen a single time. Written as DNA, the CDR3 is TGTGCCCGGAGCGGGACAGCAGACGGTGAGCAGTTCTTC. It yields the protein CARSGTADGEQFF. This chain uses TRBV6-5 with TRBJ2-1; tentatively, D is TRBD1 or TRBD2 (7 bases each). Looked up from germline, CDR1 is MNHEY and CDR2 is SVGAGI. Trimming took 11 bases from V and 9 from J, leaving 20 bases between them. This CDR3 spans 13 amino acids.

The V gene is TRBV4-2, the J gene TRBJ2-2, with TRBD2 matching 9 bases. The V and J ends lost 0 bases and 7 bases, in that order; junction bases with no gene match: 6. Germline-derived CDR1 and CDR2 are LGHNA and YNFKEQ. This CDR3 spans 16 amino acids. The CDR3 is CASSQESAGGFGELFF. The CDR3 nucleotides are TGTGCCAGCAGCCAAGAGTCAGCGGGGGGATTCGGGGAGCTGTTTTTT.

This clone was detected once. The chain combines TRBV18 with TRBJ2-5; 7 nucleotides match TRBD2. The V and J ends lost 3 bases and 5 bases, in that order; junction bases with no gene match: 18. Germline V gene data show CDR1 as KGHSH and CDR2 as LQKENI. The CDR3 length is 18 residues. CDR3 region: CASSPRRLAATVGETQYF. DNA of the CDR3: TGTGCCAGCTCACCCAGGAGGCTAGCGGCTACGGTGGGGGAGACCCAGTACTTC.

The gene calls are TRBV19 and TRBJ1-1; a weak D match, TRBD1 (6 bases). Looked up from germline, CDR1 is LNHDA and CDR2 is SQIVND (reference sequence). There are 15 residues in the CDR3. V shed 4 bases and J shed 6 bases, with 18 bases lying between them. The CDR3 DNA sequence: TGTGCCAGTAGTACCCACAGGGCGATTGGTGCTGAAGCTTTCTTT. It translates to CASSTHRAIGAEAFF.

The J gene is TRBJ1-2, the V gene TRBV12-3 or TRBV12-4; D is perhaps TRBD1 (6 bases). The CDR3 covers 13 residues. V was trimmed by 1 base and J by 4 bases, leaving 7 bases between them. The CDR3 sequence: CASSLGGPYGYTF. CDR3 nucleotides: TGTGCCAGCAGTTTAGGGGGGCCCTATGGCTACACCTTC.

This clone was seen a handful of times. The V and J genes are TRBV4-2 and TRBJ2-1, with TRBD2 matching 13 bases. The CDR3 is 19 amino acids. The trim removed 4 bases at V and 2 bases at J, leaving 11 bases unmatched. Germline V gives CDR1 LGHNA, CDR2 YNFKEQ. The CDR3 sequence: CASSRQLAGGPLAYNEQFF. CDR3 bases: TGTGCCAGCAGCCGCCAACTAGCGGGAGGGCCCTTAGCCTACAATGAGCAGTTCTTC.

J is TRBJ2-7 and V is TRBV6-5, with TRBD1 matching 7 bases. J lost 2 bases, V lost 2 bases, and 3 bases had no gene match. CDR3 length: 14 amino acids. CDR1 is MNHEY and CDR2 is SVGAGI in the germline V gene. The CDR3 reads CASSYNRGAYEQYF. DNA for the CDR3: TGTGCCAGCAGTTACAACAGGGGCGCCTACGAGCAGTACTTC.

The chain carries TRBV2 and TRBJ2-2; 11 nucleotides match TRBD2. From germline, CDR1 is SNHLY and CDR2 FYNNEI. This CDR3 is 15 amino acids long. Trimming removed 4 bases from V and 8 bases from J; junction bases left unmatched: 6. The CDR3 nucleotides read TGTGCCAGCAGTGTTAGCGGGGGGGCTTTAGGGGAGCTGTTTTTT. As protein: CASSVSGGALGELFF.

The chain is built from TRBV7-9 and TRBJ1-3; D is ambiguous. Trimming took 5 bases from V and 8 from J, leaving 13 bases between them. From germline, CDR1 is SEHNR and CDR2 FQNEAQ (reference sequence). The CDR3 consists of 13 residues. The CDR3 coding sequence is TGTGCCAGCAGCCCCCGTTGGGGTGACACCATATATTTT. Protein product: CASSPRWGDTIYF.

This chain joins TRBV12-5 and TRBJ2-1, with D unclear. CDR1 is LGHNT, CDR2 FRNRAP, per germline. CDR3 size: 15 residues. The V end lost 7 bases, the J end lost 0 bases, and 13 bases lay between the germline ends. Here the CDR3 DNA reads TGTGCTAGTGCCCCTCCGGATAGCTCCTACAATGAGCAGTTCTTC. Protein: CASAPPDSSYNEQFF.

V gene TRBV18 combines with J gene TRBJ2-3, with a possible D match to TRBD2 (6 bases). The CDR3 consists of 16 residues. The germline gives CDR1 KGHSH, CDR2 LQKENI. The V and J ends lost 0 bases and 3 bases respectively, with 13 bases between them. DNA for the CDR3: TGTGCCAGCTCACCACCCCTCCGGGGGAGAACAGATACGCAGTATTTT. Protein: CASSPPLRGRTDTQYF.

J is TRBJ2-1 and V is TRBV4-1, with 8 bases fitting TRBD2. The CDR3 runs to 15 residues. Germline CDR1 and CDR2: MGHRA and YSYEKL. V shed 3 bases, J shed 3 bases, and the junction held 4 bases outside the gene matches. The CDR3 sequence is CASSQAGLDYNEQFF. The CDR3 DNA sequence: TGCGCCAGCAGCCAGGCGGGACTAGACTACAATGAGCAGTTCTTC.

The DNA for the CDR3 is TGTGCCAGTAGTCAGCCGGGACTAGATCATAAGTATTTT. It translates to CASSQPGLDHKYF. The chain combines TRBV19 with TRBJ2-3; 8 nucleotides line up with TRBD2. V was pared by 5 bases and J by 13 bases, with 11 bases of the junction left unmatched. CDR3 size: 13 residues. Looked up from germline, CDR1 is LNHDA and CDR2 is SQIVND (reference sequence).

The J gene is TRBJ1-3, the V gene TRBV10-3; TRBD1 matches 7 bases. The CDR3 spans 16 residues. Germline values: CDR1 ENHRY, CDR2 SYGVKD. The V and J ends lost 4 bases and 2 bases, in that order; junction bases with no gene match: 8. Here the CDR3 DNA reads TGTGCCATCAGTGCTCAGGGACAGATAGCTGGAAACACCATATATTTT. This codes for CAISAQGQIAGNTIYF.

The rearrangement links TRBV27 to TRBJ2-2; no firm D call. The CDR3 loop spans 17 amino acids. The V end was cut by 6 bases, the J end by 0 bases, with 17 bases between. The V gene's germline CDR1 is MNHEY and CDR2 SMNVEV (reference sequence). DNA for the CDR3: TGTGCCAGCAGCCCCGGAAAGCGTACAGCGAACACCGGGGAGCTGTTTTTT. It translates to CASSPGKRTANTGELFF.

This chain links TRBV6-6 with TRBJ2-7; D remains ambiguous. The CDR3 is made up of 12 amino acids. Germline values: CDR1 MNHNY, CDR2 SVGAGI (reference sequence). V lost 8 bases, J lost 7 bases, and 15 bases lay in between. The CDR3 DNA is TGTGCCAGCTCTCGCCAATTAAGGGAGCAGTACTTC. This translates into CASSRQLREQYF.

A note on this clone: The same CDR3 also results from other DNA sequences found in this sample. The chain couples TRBV5-8 to TRBJ1-4; the match to TRBD1 covers 9 bases. CDR1 and CDR2 (germline): SGHTS, YDEGEE. J lost 5 bases, V lost 2 bases, and 1 base had no gene match. This CDR3 has 14 residues. CDR3 bases: TGTGCCAGCAGCTTCGGGACAGGGAATGAAAAACTGTTTTTT. It specifies CASSFGTGNEKLFF.

For the CDR3, the DNA is TGTGCCAGCAGCTTAAAGCGGGGGAGAGAGACCCAGTACTTC. Its translation is CASSLKRGRETQYF. The V call is TRBV11-2, the J call TRBJ2-5, with 8 bases matching TRBD2. V was clipped by 2 bases and J by 4 bases; unmatched bases: 3. Germline V gene lookup returns CDR1 SGHAT and CDR2 FQNNGV. This CDR3 is built from 14 residues.